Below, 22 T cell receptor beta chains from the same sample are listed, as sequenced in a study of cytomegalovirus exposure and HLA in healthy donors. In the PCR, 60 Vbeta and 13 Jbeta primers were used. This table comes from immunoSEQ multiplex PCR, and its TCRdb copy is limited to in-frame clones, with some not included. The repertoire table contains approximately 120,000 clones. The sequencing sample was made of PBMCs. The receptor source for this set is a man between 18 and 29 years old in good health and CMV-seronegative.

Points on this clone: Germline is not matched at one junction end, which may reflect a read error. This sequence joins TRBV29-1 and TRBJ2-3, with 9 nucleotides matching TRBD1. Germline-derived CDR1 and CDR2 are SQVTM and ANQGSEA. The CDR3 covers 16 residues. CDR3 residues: CSVEGNRDRELDTQYF. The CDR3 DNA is TGCAGCGTCGAAGGAAACCGGGACAGGGAGTTAGATACGCAGTATTTT.

As DNA, the CDR3 is TGTGCCAGCAGATTAGAGTACCAAGAGACCCAGTACTTC. Protein product: CASRLEYQETQYF. The chain employs TRBV28 and TRBJ2-5; unclear D gene. This CDR3 region has 13 residues. The V end lost 6 bases, the J end lost 0 bases, and 8 bases lay between the germline ends. Germline assignment: CDR1 MDHEN and CDR2 SYDVKM.

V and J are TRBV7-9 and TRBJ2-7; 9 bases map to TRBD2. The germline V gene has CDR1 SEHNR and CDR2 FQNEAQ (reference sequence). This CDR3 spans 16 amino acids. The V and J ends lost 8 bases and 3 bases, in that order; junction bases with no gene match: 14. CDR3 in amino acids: CASFHRGLAGNYEQYF. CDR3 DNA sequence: TGTGCCAGCTTCCATAGGGGGCTAGCGGGGAACTACGAGCAGTACTTC.

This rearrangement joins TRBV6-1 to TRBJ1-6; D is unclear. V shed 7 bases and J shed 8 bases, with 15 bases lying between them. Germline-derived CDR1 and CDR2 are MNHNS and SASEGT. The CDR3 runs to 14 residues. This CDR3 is CASIERGSHSPLHF. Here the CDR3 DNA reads TGTGCCAGCATCGAGCGCGGTTCACATTCACCCCTCCACTTT.

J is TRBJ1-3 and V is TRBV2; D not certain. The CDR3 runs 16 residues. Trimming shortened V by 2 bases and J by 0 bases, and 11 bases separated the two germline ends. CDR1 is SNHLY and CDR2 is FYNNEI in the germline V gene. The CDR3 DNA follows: TGTGCCAGCAGTGAATACAGCCCTAACTCTGGAAACACCATATATTTT. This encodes CASSEYSPNSGNTIYF.

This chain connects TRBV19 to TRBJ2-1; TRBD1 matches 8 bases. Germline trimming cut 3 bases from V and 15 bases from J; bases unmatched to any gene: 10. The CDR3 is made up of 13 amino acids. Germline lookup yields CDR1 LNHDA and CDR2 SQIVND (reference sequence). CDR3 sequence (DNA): TGTGCCAGTAGTATTAATCAGGGGGCCGACGCGTTCTTC. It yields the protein CASSINQGADAFF.

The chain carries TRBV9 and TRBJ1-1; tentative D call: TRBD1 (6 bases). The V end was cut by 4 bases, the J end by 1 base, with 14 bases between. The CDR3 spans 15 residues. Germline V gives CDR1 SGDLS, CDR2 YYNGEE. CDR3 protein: CASSTQRQENTEAFF. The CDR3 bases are TGTGCCAGCAGCACACAGCGACAGGAGAACACTGAAGCTTTCTTT. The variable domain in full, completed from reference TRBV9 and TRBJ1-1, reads DSGVTQTPKHLITATGQRVTLRCSPRSGDLSVYWYQQSLDQGLQFLIQYYNGEERAKGNILERFSAQQFPDLHSELNLSSLELGDSALYFCASSTQRQENTEAFFGQGTRLTVV.

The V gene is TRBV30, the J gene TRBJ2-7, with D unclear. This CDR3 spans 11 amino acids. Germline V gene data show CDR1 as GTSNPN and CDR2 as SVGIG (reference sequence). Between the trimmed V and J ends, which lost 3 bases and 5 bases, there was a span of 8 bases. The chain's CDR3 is CAWRQPNEQYF. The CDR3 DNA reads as TGTGCCTGGAGACAGCCCAACGAGCAGTACTTC.

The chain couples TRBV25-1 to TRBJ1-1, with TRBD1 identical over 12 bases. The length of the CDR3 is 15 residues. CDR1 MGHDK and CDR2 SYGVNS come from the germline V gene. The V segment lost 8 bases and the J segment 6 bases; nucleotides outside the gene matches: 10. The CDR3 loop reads CASLPAGTGGSEAFF. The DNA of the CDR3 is TGTGCCAGCCTACCGGCCGGGACAGGGGGCTCTGAAGCTTTCTTT. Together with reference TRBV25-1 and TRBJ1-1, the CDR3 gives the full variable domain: EADIYQTPRYLVIGTGKKITLECSQTMGHDKMYWYQQDPGMELHLIHYSYGVNSTEKGDLSSESTVSRIRTEHFPLTLESARPSHTSQYLCASLPAGTGGSEAFFGQGTRLTVV.

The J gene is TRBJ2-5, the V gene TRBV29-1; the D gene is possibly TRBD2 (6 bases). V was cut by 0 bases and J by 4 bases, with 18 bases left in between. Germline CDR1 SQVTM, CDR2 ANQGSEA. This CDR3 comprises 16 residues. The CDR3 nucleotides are TGCAGCGTTGAAGATCACGTCCGGGGGAAGGGAGAGACCCAGTACTTC. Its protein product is CSVEDHVRGKGETQYF. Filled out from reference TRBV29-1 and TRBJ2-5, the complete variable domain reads SAVISQKPSRDICQRGTSLTIQCQVDSQVTMMFWYRQQPGQSLTLIATANQGSEATYESGFVIDKFPISRPNLTFSTLTVSNMSPEDSSIYLCSVEDHVRGKGETQYFGPGTRLLVL.

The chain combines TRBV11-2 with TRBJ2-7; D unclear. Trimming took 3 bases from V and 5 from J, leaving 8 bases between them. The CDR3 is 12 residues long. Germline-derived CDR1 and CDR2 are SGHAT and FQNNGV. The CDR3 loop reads CASSFSSHEQYF. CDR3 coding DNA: TGTGCCAGCAGCTTTTCCAGTCACGAGCAGTACTTC.

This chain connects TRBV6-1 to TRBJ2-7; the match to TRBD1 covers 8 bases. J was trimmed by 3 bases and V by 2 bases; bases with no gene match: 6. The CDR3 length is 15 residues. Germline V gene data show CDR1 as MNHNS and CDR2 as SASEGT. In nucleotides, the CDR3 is TGTGCCAGCAGTGAATTGGGACAGGCCAACTACGAGCAGTACTTC. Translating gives CASSELGQANYEQYF.

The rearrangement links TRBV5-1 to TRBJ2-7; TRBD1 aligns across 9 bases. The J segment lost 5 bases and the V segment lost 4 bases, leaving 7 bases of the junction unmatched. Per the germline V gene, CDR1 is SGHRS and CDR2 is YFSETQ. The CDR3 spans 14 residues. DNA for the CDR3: TGCGCCAGCAGCGTCCGGGACAGGGCCCACGAGCAGTACTTC. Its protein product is CASSVRDRAHEQYF.

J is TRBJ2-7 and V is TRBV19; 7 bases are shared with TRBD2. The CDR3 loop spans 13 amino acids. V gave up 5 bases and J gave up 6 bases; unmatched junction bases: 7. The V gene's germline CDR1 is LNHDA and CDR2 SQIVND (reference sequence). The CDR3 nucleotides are TGTGCCAGTAGTCCCCGCTCGGGAGGCGAGCAGTACTTC. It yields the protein CASSPRSGGEQYF.

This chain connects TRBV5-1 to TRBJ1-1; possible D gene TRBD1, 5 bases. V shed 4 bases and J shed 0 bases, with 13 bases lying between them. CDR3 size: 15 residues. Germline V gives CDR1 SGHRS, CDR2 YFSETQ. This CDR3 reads CASSPLRGMNTEAFF. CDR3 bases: TGCGCCAGCAGCCCCCTTCGGGGGATGAACACTGAAGCTTTCTTT.

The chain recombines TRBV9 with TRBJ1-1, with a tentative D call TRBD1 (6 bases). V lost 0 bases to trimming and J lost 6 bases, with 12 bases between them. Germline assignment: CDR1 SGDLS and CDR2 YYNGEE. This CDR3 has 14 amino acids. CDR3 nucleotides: TGTGCCAGCAGCGTAGTGCGGGGGGCGGCTGAAGCTTTCTTT. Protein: CASSVVRGAAEAFF.

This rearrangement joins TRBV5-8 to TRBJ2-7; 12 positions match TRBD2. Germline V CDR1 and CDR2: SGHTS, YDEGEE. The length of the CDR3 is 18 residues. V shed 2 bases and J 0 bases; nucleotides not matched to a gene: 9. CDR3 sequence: CASSLGLAGPSYSYEQYF. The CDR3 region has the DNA TGTGCCAGCAGCTTAGGACTAGCGGGGCCATCCTACTCCTACGAGCAGTACTTC.

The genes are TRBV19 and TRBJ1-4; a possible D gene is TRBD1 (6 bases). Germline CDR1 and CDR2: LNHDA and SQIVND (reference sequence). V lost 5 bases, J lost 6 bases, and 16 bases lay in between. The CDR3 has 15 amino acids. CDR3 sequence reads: CASSGTLGPDEKLFF. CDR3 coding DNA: TGTGCCAGTAGTGGGACACTCGGACCGGATGAAAAACTGTTTTTT.

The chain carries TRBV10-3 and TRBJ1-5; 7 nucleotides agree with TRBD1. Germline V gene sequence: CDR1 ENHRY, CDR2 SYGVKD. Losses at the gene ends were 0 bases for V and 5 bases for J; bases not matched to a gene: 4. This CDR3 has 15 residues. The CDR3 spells CAISESGQNYQPQHF. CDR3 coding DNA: TGTGCCATCAGTGAGTCGGGACAGAACTATCAGCCCCAGCATTTT.

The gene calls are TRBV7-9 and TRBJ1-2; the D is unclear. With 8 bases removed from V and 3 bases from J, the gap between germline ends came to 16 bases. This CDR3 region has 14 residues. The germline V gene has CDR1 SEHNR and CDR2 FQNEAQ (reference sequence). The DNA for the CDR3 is TGTGCCAGCGCCTTTTTTTGGAGCTACTATGGCTACACCTTC. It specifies CASAFFWSYYGYTF.

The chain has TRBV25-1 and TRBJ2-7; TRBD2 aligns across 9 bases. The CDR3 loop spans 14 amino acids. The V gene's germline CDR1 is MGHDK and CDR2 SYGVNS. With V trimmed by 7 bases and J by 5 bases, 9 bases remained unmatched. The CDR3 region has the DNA TGTGCCAGCACCCTTAGCGGGAGATTCCACGAGCAGTACTTC. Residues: CASTLSGRFHEQYF.

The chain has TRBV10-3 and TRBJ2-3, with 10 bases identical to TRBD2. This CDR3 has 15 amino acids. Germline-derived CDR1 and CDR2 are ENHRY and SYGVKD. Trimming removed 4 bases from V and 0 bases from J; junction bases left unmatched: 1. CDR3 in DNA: TGTGCCATCAGTGGGACTAGCGGCAGCACAGATACGCAGTATTTT. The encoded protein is CAISGTSGSTDTQYF.